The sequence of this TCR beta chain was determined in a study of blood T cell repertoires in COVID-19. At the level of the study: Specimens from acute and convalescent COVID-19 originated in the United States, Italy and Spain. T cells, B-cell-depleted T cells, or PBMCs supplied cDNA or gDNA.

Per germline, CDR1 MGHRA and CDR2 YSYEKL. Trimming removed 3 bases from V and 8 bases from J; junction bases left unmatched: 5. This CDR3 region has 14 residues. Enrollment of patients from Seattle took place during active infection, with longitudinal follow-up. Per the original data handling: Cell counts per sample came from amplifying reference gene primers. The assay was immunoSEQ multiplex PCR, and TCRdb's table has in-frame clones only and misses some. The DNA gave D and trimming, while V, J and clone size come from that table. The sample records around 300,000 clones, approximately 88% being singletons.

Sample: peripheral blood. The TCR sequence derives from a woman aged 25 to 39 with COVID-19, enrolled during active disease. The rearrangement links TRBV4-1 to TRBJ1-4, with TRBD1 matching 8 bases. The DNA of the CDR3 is TGCGCCAGCAGCCATGACAGGGGTAGCGAAAAACTGTTTTTT. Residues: CASSHDRGSEKLFF.